Listed below are T cell receptor beta chains from one sample, sequenced in a study of hypomethylating agent response in myelodysplastic syndrome. Clones were sequenced by immunoSEQ multiplex PCR, and TCRdb holds only the in-frame ones, with some missing. The sample includes about 6,300 clones, roughly 80% of them seen just once. The sample was bone marrow, taken before or after starting hypomethylating agent treatment for myelodysplastic syndrome (not recorded which). These receptors all come from a human donor with myelodysplastic syndrome. The CDR3 runs from the conserved cysteine through the conserved F or W. D genes are given only for firm matches. Clone size is not always given. Where it is, it says once, few, many or a class for expanded clones.

>TRBJ2-2|TRBV5-4|NA|TRBD2
TGTGCCAGCAGCTCGCCGGGACTAGCGACCGGGGAGCTGTTTTTT
CASSSPGLATGELFF
>TRBJ1-1|TRBV5-8|NA|NA
TGTGCCAGCAGGCGAACAGGGATCCCTGAAGCTTTCTTT
CASRRTGIPEAFF
>TRBJ1-2|TRBV7-2|NA|NA
TGTGCCAGCAGCCATAGTGTTAACTATGGCTACACCTTC
CASSHSVNYGYTF
>TRBJ1-1|TRBV19|few|NA
TGTGCCAGTAGTATATCGGGGACCCTCATTATGAACACTGAAGCTTTCTTT
CASSISGTLIMNTEAFF
>TRBJ2-1|TRBV6-5|NA|TRBD2
TGTGCCAGCAGTTGGGGACTAGCGGGACGCTACAATGAGCAGTTCTTC
CASSWGLAGRYNEQFF
>TRBJ2-7|TRBV6-5|NA|TRBD1
TGTGCCAGCAAAAGACAGGGGAACCCATACGAGCAGTACTTC
CASKRQGNPYEQYF
>TRBJ2-5|TRBV9|NA|NA
TGTGCCAGCAGCGTGGGGACTTCTTCTCAAGAGACCCAGTACTTC
CASSVGTSSQETQYF
>TRBJ1-4|TRBV10-2|few|NA
TGCGCCAGCAGGATGAATGAAAAACTGTTTTTT
CASRMNEKLFF
>TRBJ1-1|TRBV27|NA|TRBD1
TGTGCCAGCAGGGACAGGCGGAACACTGAAGCTTTCTTT
CASRDRRNTEAFF
>TRBJ2-7|TRBV2|NA|NA
TGTGCCAGCAGCACCCCAGGGACCCACTACGAGCAGTACTTC
CASSTPGTHYEQYF
>TRBJ1-1|TRBV5-5|NA|NA
TGTGCCAGCAGCTTGAGGGTGAACACTGAAGCTTTCTTT
CASSLRVNTEAFF
>TRBJ2-5|TRBV11-3|NA|NA
TGTGCCAGCAGCTTAGGGGCAGCTATCAAGTTCCAAGAGACCCAGTACTTC
CASSLGAAIKFQETQYF
>TRBJ2-3|TRBV9|NA|TRBD2
TGTGCCAGCAGCGTAGCGCCTAGCGGGGGGAGGGTTGCGCAGTATTTT
CASSVAPSGGRVAQYF
>TRBJ1-2|TRBV5-6|once|TRBD1
TGTGCCAGCAGCAGGGTCAAGCAGGGGGGCTATGGCTACACCTTC
CASSRVKQGGYGYTF
>TRBJ2-5|TRBV5-8|NA|NA
TGTGCCAGCAGCCTCGGGCCACGCCCGGCAGAGACCCAGTACTTC
CASSLGPRPAETQYF
>TRBJ2-3|TRBV11-3|NA|TRBD1
TGTGCCAGCAGCTCCCTGGACAGGCCTAGCACAGATACGCAGTATTTT
CASSSLDRPSTDTQYF